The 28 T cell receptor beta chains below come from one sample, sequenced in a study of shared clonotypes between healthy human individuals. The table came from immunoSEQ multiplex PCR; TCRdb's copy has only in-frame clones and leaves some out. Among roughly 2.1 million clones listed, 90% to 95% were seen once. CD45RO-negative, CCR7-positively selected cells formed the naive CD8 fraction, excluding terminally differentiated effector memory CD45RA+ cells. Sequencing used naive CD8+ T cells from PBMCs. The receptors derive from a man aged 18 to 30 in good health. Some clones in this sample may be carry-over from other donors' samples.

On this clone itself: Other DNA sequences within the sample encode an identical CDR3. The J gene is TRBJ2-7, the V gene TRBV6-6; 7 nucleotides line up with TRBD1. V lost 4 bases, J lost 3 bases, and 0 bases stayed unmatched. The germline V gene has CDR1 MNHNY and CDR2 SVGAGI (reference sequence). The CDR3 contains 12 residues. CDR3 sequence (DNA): TGTGCCAGCAGTTGGGACAGCTACGAGCAGTACTTC. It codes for CASSWDSYEQYF.

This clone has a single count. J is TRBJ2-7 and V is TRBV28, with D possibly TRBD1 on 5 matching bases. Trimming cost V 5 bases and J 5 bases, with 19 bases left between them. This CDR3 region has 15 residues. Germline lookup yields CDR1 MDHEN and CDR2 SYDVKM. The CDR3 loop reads CASSPQGIPQHEQYF. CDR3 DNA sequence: TGTGCCAGCAGTCCCCAGGGAATTCCTCAACACGAGCAGTACTTC.

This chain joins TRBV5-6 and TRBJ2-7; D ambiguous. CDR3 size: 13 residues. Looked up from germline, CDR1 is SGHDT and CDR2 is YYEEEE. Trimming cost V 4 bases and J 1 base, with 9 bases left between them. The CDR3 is CASSPVGSYEQYF. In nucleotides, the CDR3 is TGTGCCAGCAGCCCGGTGGGGTCCTACGAGCAGTACTTC. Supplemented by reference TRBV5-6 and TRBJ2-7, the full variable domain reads DAGVTQSPTHLIKTRGQQVTLRCSPKSGHDTVSWYQQALGQGPQFIFQYYEEEERQRGNFPDRFSGHQFPNYSSELNVNALLLGDSALYLCASSPVGSYEQYFGPGTRLTVT.

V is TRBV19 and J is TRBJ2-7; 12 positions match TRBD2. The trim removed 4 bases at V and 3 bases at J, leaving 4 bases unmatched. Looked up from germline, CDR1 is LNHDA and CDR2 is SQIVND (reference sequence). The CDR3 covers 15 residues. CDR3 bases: TGTGCCAGTAGTACCCGGACTAGCGGGATCTACGAGCAGTACTTC. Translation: CASSTRTSGIYEQYF.

The CDR3 DNA reads TGTGCCAGCAGCCAAGTAGCGGGACCCTACAATGAGCAGTTCTTC. It specifies CASSQVAGPYNEQFF. This chain joins TRBV7-3 and TRBJ2-1; 8 nucleotides line up with TRBD2. The CDR3 is 15 amino acids. CDR1 is SGHTA, CDR2 FQGTGA, per germline. With V trimmed by 5 bases and J by 2 bases, 5 bases remained unmatched.

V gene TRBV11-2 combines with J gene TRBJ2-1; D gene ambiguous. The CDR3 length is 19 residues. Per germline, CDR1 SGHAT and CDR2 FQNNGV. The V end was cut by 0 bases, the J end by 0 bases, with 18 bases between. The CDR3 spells CASSLEVFRTIHSYNEQFF. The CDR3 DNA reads TGTGCCAGCAGCTTAGAAGTTTTCAGGACCATACACTCCTACAATGAGCAGTTCTTC.

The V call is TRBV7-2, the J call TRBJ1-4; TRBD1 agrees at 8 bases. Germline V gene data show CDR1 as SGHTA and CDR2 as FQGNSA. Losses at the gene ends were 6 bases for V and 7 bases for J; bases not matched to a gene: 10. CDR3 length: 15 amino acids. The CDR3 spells CASRTWTGRGEKLFF. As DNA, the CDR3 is TGTGCCAGCAGAACCTGGACAGGGCGAGGTGAAAAACTGTTTTTT.

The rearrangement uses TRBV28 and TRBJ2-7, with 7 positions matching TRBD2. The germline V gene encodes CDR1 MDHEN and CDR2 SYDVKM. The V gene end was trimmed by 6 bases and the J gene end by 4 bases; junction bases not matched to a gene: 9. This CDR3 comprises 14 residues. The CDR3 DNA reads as TGTGCCAGCAGGGCACTAAGGGACTATTACGAGCAGTACTTC. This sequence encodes CASRALRDYYEQYF. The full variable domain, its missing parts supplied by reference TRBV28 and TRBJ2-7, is DVKVTQSSRYLVKRTGEKVFLECVQDMDHENMFWYRQDPGLGLRLIYFSYDVKMKEKGDIPEGYSVSREKKERFSLILESASTNQTSMYLCASRALRDYYEQYFGPGTRLTVT.

This CDR3 is CASSQDRGTNEQFF. The CDR3 DNA is TGTGCCAGCTCACAGGACAGGGGAACCAATGAGCAGTTCTTC. The chain carries TRBV18 and TRBJ2-1; 9 positions agree with TRBD1. This CDR3 comprises 14 residues. V shed 4 bases and J 6 bases; nucleotides not matched to a gene: 4. The germline V gene has CDR1 KGHSH and CDR2 LQKENI.

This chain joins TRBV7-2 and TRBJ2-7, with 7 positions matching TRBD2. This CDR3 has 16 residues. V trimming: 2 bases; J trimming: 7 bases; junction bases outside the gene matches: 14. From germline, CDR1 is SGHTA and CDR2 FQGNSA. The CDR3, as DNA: TGTGCCAGCAGCTTAAATGGTGGTGGGGGGGTACGGGAGCAGTACTTC. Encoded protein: CASSLNGGGGVREQYF. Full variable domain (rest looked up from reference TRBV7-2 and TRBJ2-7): GAGVSQSPSNKVTEKGKDVELRCDPISGHTALYWYRQSLGQGLEFLIYFQGNSAPDKSGLPSDRFSAERTGGSVSTLTIQRTQQEDSAVYLCASSLNGGGGVREQYFGPGTRLTVT.

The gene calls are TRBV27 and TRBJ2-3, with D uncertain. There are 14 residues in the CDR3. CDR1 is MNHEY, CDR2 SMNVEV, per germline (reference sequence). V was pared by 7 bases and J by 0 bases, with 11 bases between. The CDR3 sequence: CASIGSWSTDTQYF. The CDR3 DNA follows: TGTGCCAGCATCGGCTCGTGGAGCACAGATACGCAGTATTTT.

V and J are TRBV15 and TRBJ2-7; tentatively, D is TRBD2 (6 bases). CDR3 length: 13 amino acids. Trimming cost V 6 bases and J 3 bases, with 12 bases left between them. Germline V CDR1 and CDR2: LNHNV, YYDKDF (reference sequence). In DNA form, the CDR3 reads TGTGCCACCAGGGAGGGGACTCACTACGAGCAGTACTTC. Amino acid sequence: CATREGTHYEQYF.

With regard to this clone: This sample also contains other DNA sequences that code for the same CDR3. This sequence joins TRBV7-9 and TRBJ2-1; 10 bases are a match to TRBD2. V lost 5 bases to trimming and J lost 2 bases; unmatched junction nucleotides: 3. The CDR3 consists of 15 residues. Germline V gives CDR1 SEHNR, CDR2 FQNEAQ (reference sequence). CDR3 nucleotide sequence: TGTGCCAGCAGCATGACTAGCGGGCCCTACAATGAGCAGTTCTTC. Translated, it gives CASSMTSGPYNEQFF. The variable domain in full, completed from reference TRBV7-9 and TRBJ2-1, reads DTGVSQNPRHKITKRGQNVTFRCDPISEHNRLYWYRQTLGQGPEFLTYFQNEAQLEKSRLLSDRFSAERPKGSFSTLEIQRTEQGDSAMYLCASSMTSGPYNEQFFGPGTRLTVL.

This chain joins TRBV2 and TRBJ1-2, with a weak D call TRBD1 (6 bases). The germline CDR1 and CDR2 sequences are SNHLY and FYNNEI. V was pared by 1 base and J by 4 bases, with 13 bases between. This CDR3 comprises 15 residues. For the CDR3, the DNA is TGTGCCAGCAGTGAAGGACAGGACCGGGGCTATGGCTACACCTTC. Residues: CASSEGQDRGYGYTF. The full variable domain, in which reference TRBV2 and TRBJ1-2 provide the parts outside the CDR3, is EPEVTQTPSHQVTQMGQEVILRCVPISNHLYFYWYRQILGQKVEFLVSFYNNEISEKSEIFDDQFSVERPDGSNFTLKIRSTKLEDSAMYFCASSEGQDRGYGYTFGSGTRLTVV.

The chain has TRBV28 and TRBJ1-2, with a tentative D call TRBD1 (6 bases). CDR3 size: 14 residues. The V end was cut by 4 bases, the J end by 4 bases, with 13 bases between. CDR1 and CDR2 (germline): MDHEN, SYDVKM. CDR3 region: CASSYPQGSYGYTF. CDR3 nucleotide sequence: TGTGCCAGCAGTTACCCACAGGGTAGCTATGGCTACACCTTC.

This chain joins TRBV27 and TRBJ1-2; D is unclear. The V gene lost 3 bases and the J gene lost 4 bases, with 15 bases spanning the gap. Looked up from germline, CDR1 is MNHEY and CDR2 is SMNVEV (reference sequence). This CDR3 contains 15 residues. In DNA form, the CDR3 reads TGTGCCAGCAGTTTTCGCCCGGGCTGGGGCTATGGCTACACCTTC. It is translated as CASSFRPGWGYGYTF.

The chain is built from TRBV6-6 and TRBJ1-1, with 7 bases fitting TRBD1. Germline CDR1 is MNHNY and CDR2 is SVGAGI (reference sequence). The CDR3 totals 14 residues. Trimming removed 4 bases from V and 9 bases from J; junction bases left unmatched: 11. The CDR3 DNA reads TGTGCCAGCAGTTCGGGCGGGGCAGGGGGAAAAGCTTTCTTT. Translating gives CASSSGGAGGKAFF.

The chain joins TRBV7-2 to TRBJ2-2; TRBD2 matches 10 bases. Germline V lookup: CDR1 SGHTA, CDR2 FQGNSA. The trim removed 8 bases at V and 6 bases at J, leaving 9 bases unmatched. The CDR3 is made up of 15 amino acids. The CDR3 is CASQGLAMRAGELFF. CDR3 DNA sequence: TGTGCCAGCCAGGGACTAGCGATGAGAGCCGGGGAGCTGTTTTTT.

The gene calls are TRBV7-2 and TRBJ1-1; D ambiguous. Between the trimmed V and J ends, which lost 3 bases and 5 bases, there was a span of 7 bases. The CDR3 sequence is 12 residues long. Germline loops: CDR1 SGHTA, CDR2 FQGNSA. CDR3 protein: CASSFVGTEAFF. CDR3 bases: TGTGCCAGCAGCTTCGTGGGGACTGAAGCTTTCTTT.

CDR3 residues: CASSPSRGGTGDTQYF. The CDR3 DNA reads as TGTGCCAGCTCACCATCGAGGGGCGGGACGGGAGATACGCAGTATTTT. The chain combines TRBV18 with TRBJ2-3; TRBD2 might be the D (6 bases). Per germline, CDR1 KGHSH and CDR2 LQKENI. This CDR3 is 16 amino acids long. Trimming cost V 2 bases and J 5 bases, with 17 bases left between them.

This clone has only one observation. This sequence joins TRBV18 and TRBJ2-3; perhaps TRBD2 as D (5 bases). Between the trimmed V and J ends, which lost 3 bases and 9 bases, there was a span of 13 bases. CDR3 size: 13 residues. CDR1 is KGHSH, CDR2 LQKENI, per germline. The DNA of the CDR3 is TGTGCCAGCTCACCTGAGGGCGGAAAAACGCAGTATTTT. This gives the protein CASSPEGGKTQYF.

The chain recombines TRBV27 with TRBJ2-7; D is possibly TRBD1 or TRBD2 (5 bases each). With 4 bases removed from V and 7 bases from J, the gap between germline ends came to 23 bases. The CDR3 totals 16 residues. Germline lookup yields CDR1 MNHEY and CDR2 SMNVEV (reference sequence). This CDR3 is CASSWDPQGRTWEQYF. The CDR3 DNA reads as TGTGCCAGCAGTTGGGACCCGCAGGGTCGGACTTGGGAGCAGTACTTC.

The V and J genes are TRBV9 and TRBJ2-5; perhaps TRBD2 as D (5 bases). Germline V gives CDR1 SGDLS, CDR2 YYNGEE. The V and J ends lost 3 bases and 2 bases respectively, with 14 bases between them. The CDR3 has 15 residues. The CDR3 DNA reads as TGTGCCAGCAGCGGATTCTCCGGGATTCAAGAGACCCAGTACTTC. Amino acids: CASSGFSGIQETQYF.

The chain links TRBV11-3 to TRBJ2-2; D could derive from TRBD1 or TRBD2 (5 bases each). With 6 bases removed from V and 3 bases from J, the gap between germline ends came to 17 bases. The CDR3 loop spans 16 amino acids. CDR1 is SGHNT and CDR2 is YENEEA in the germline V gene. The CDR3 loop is CASRERTGTDTGELFF. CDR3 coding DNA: TGTGCCAGCAGGGAACGAACTGGGACGGACACCGGGGAGCTGTTTTTT.

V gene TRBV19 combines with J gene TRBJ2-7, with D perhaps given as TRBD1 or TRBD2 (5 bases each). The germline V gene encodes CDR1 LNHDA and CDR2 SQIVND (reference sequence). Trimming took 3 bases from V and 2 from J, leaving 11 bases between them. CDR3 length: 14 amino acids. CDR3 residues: CASSIRDGAYEQYF. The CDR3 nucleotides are TGTGCCAGTAGTATCCGGGACGGAGCCTACGAGCAGTACTTC.

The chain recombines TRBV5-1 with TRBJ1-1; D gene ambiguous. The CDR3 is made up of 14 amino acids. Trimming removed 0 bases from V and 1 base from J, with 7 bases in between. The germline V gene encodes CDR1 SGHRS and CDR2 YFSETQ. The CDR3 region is CASSLGWENTEAFF. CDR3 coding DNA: TGCGCCAGCAGCTTGGGCTGGGAGAACACTGAAGCTTTCTTT.

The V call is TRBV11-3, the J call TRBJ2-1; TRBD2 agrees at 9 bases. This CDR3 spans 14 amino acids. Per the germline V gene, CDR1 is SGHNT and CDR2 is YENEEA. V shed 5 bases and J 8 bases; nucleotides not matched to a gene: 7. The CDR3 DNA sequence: TGTGCCAGCAGCCCAGGCGGGGGGGCATATGAGCAGTTCTTC. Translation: CASSPGGGAYEQFF.

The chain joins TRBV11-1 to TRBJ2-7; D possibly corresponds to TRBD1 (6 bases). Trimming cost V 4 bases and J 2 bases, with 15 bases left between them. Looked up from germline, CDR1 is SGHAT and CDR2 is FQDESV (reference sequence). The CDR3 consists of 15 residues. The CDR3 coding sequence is TGTGCCAGCAGCTCGAACAGGGTAGGGACCTACGAGCAGTACTTC. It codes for CASSSNRVGTYEQYF.